This T cell receptor beta chain appears in the sequencing data of a study of blood T cell repertoires in COVID-19. Germline V lookup: CDR1 SGHVS, CDR2 FQNEAQ. The CDR3 totals 16 residues. Trimming stripped 5 bases from V and 2 bases from J, with 18 bases between. Only in-frame clones appear in the TCRdb table, and some are missing; sequencing was by immunoSEQ multiplex PCR. The data contain about 400,000 clones, roughly 86% of them singletons. The chain has TRBV7-8 and TRBJ2-5; D is possibly TRBD2 (6 bases). This receptor was taken from a woman under 40 who had recovered from COVID-19. Sequencing was carried out using PBMCs or T cells enriched from blood (not recorded which). The DNA of the CDR3 is TGTGCCAGCAGCGCGTTCGGGACTGCGACTCAAGAGACCCAGTACTTC. It specifies CASSAFGTATQETQYF.